These 20 T cell receptor beta chains were sequenced from one sample in a study of T cell responses to AZD1222 COVID-19 vaccine (dated by TCRdb to about 2021). The method behind the library was the immunoSEQ multiplex PCR assay. The source is immuneACCESS, and TCRdb retained only in-frame sequences with V and J called. Part of the clones is not carried over; for the studies checked, unresolved V genes explain less than half of this, and the remainder is unexplained. The sample includes around 100,000 clones, with around nine tenths observed a single time. Around a sixth of the sample is in the top ten clones. The intended sense of this specimen's time point label: baseline before first vaccination. This specimen consisted of peripheral blood, obtained on day 0 of AZD1222 vaccination. The receptors stem from an adult in good health.

The chain couples TRBV5-8 to TRBJ2-5; D is ambiguous. CDR3 length: 15 residues. Germline CDR1 is SGHTS and CDR2 is YDEGEE. V was pared by 0 bases and J by 2 bases, with 11 bases between. The CDR3 loop reads CASSLATDYQETQYF. The CDR3 nucleotides are TGTGCCAGCAGCTTGGCTACAGATTATCAAGAGACCCAGTACTTC.

V usage is TRBV29-1 and J usage is TRBJ2-3; 9 bases are a match to TRBD2. V dropped 4 bases and J dropped 5; count of bases not matched to a gene: 7. CDR3 length equals 14 residues. The germline V gene encodes CDR1 SQVTM and CDR2 ANQGSEA. CDR3 loop: CSVAGGGAIDTQYF. The CDR3 DNA follows: TGCAGCGTTGCAGGCGGGGGGGCGATAGATACGCAGTATTTT.

This chain connects TRBV5-1 to TRBJ2-7; D possibly corresponds to TRBD2 (5 bases). The V and J ends lost 3 bases and 2 bases respectively, with 9 bases between them. This CDR3 is built from 13 residues. Germline CDR1 SGHRS, CDR2 YFSETQ. CDR3 protein: CASSSDFTYEQYF. The CDR3 bases are TGCGCCAGCAGCTCGGACTTCACCTACGAGCAGTACTTC.

The chain is built from TRBV7-7 and TRBJ2-1, with D possibly being TRBD2 (5 bases). This CDR3 region has 15 residues. CDR1 SSHAT and CDR2 FNYEAQ come from the germline V gene (reference sequence). V dropped 5 bases and J dropped 0 bases, with 11 bases sitting between them. CDR3 coding DNA: TGTGCCAGCAGCCAAAGCGGTAGCTCCTACAATGAGCAGTTCTTC. Translation: CASSQSGSSYNEQFF.

This chain links TRBV4-3 with TRBJ2-2; tentative D call: TRBD1 (7 bases). This CDR3 is built from 15 residues. Trimming cost V 4 bases and J 5 bases, with 14 bases left between them. Germline CDR1 and CDR2: LGHNA and YSLEER. DNA of the CDR3: TGCGCCAGCAGCCGGGGGTCAGGGGGGACCGGGGAGCTGTTTTTT. Its protein is CASSRGSGGTGELFF.

The chain links TRBV7-2 to TRBJ2-7, with 13 bases aligning to TRBD2. The J segment lost 10 bases and the V segment lost 5 bases, leaving 11 bases of the junction unmatched. CDR1 and CDR2 from the germline V gene are SGHTA and FQGNSA. This CDR3 has 15 amino acids. In DNA form, the CDR3 reads TGTGCCAGCAGCGAACTAGCGGGAGGGCTAAACGGCCAGTACTTC. The encoded protein is CASSELAGGLNGQYF.

V gene TRBV2 combines with J gene TRBJ2-3; 9 bases line up with TRBD2. The J segment lost 2 bases and the V segment lost 5 bases, leaving 5 bases of the junction unmatched. The CDR3 extends over 15 amino acids. CDR1 is SNHLY and CDR2 is FYNNEI in the germline V gene. CDR3 bases: TGTGCCAGCAGTAGACTAGCGGTTTACACAGATACGCAGTATTTT. Amino acid sequence: CASSRLAVYTDTQYF.

The table lists this clone with a count of one. This chain connects TRBV7-9 to TRBJ2-5; either TRBD1 or TRBD2 may supply D (6 bases each). The V end lost 0 bases, the J end lost 5 bases, and 13 bases lay between the germline ends. The CDR3 extends over 15 amino acids. The V gene's germline CDR1 is SEHNR and CDR2 FQNEAQ (reference sequence). The CDR3 nucleotides read TGTGCCAGCAGCTTAGCTTCGGGGGCCTGGGAGACCCAGTACTTC. Protein sequence: CASSLASGAWETQYF.

The V and J genes are TRBV9 and TRBJ2-7, with TRBD1 matching 9 bases. This CDR3 has 14 residues. CDR1 and CDR2 (germline): SGDLS, YYNGEE. With V trimmed by 4 bases and J by 1 base, 3 bases remained unmatched. The CDR3 coding sequence is TGTGCCAGCAGCCCGGACAGGGGATCCTACGAGCAGTACTTC. Amino acids: CASSPDRGSYEQYF.

The rearrangement uses TRBV10-3 and TRBJ1-1; 7 bases agree with TRBD1. The junction had 8 bases not matched to a gene; V was cut back by 10 bases and J by 0 bases. In germline, CDR1 is ENHRY, CDR2 SYGVKD. The CDR3 extends over 14 amino acids. In DNA form, the CDR3 reads TGTGCCACTTCAACAGGGGCTCTGAACACTGAAGCTTTCTTT. Protein sequence: CATSTGALNTEAFF.

J is TRBJ1-5 and V is TRBV6-5; 9 positions match TRBD1. This CDR3 has 15 amino acids. V was clipped by 6 bases and J by 1 base; unmatched bases: 4. Germline CDR1 MNHEY, CDR2 SVGAGI. In nucleotides, the CDR3 is TGTGCCAGCAGCGGGGACAGGGAGAGCAATCAGCCCCAGCATTTT. It is translated as CASSGDRESNQPQHF.

This sequence joins TRBV7-9 and TRBJ2-7; D gene unclear. The CDR3 totals 13 residues. Germline CDR1 reads SEHNR; CDR2 reads FQNEAQ (reference sequence). V was clipped by 6 bases and J by 5 bases, with 14 bases between them. CDR3 region: CASSRPGVHEQYF. The CDR3 nucleotides are TGTGCCAGCAGTCGACCAGGTGTGCACGAGCAGTACTTC.

This chain joins TRBV5-6 and TRBJ2-1, with D perhaps matching TRBD1 (5 bases). This CDR3 region has 12 residues. CDR1 and CDR2 from the germline V gene are SGHDT and YYEEEE. Trimming cost V 7 bases and J 9 bases, with 14 bases left between them. The CDR3 loop reads CASLWGSREQFF. The CDR3 nucleotides read TGTGCCAGCCTTTGGGGCTCGCGTGAGCAGTTCTTC.

J is TRBJ2-1 and V is TRBV12-5, with D perhaps matching TRBD2 (5 bases). CDR1 is LGHNT and CDR2 is FRNRAP in the germline V gene. The CDR3 runs 16 residues. V was shortened by 1 base and J by 7 bases, with 17 bases between the two germline ends. The CDR3: CASGLGPSSRGNEQFF. The CDR3 bases are TGTGCTAGTGGTTTGGGCCCTAGCTCTAGAGGGAATGAGCAGTTCTTC.

The chain couples TRBV19 to TRBJ1-6; D is perhaps TRBD1 (5 bases). CDR1 is LNHDA and CDR2 is SQIVND in the germline V gene (reference sequence). V lost 5 bases and J 9 bases, leaving 14 bases between the germline ends. CDR3 length equals 14 residues. The CDR3 reads CASSLATRGSPLHF. In DNA form, the CDR3 reads TGTGCCAGTAGTCTGGCTACTAGGGGTTCACCCCTCCACTTT.

This chain joins TRBV6-5 and TRBJ1-1; D uncertain. This CDR3 has 14 residues. The V and J ends lost 5 bases and 4 bases respectively, with 14 bases between them. From germline, CDR1 is MNHEY and CDR2 SVGAGI. The CDR3 sequence: CASSLDGFSTEAFF. The CDR3 nucleotides read TGTGCCAGCAGTCTGGACGGCTTTAGCACTGAAGCTTTCTTT.

This clone was seen only once. The V and J genes are TRBV7-9 and TRBJ2-7, with no clear D. This CDR3 has 14 residues. V was cut by 3 bases and J by 2 bases, with 11 bases left in between. Per the germline V gene, CDR1 is SEHNR and CDR2 is FQNEAQ (reference sequence). Written as DNA, the CDR3 is TGTGCCAGCAGCTTGGAAGGGAATCCCTACGAGCAGTACTTC. Its protein product is CASSLEGNPYEQYF.

The chain has TRBV30 and TRBJ1-2, with 7 bases fitting TRBD1. The CDR3 length is 11 residues. V shed 5 bases, J shed 4 bases, and the junction held 1 base outside the gene matches. Germline V CDR1 and CDR2: GTSNPN, SVGIG (reference sequence). The CDR3 spells CAWGDSYGYTF. The CDR3 DNA reads TGTGCCTGGGGGGACAGCTATGGCTACACCTTC.

This sequence joins TRBV5-8 and TRBJ1-2, with 8 bases identical to TRBD1. With V trimmed by 4 bases and J by 7 bases, 6 bases remained unmatched. This CDR3 has 13 residues. Germline loops: CDR1 SGHTS, CDR2 YDEGEE. In nucleotides, the CDR3 is TGTGCCAGCAGCCTGAGACAGGGGTCTGGCTACACCTTC. Protein sequence: CASSLRQGSGYTF.

The rearrangement links TRBV7-9 to TRBJ1-5, with D tentatively TRBD1 (5 bases). V was clipped by 3 bases and J by 1 base, with 10 bases between them. The CDR3 has 15 residues. CDR1 SEHNR and CDR2 FQNEAQ come from the germline V gene (reference sequence). The DNA of the CDR3 is TGTGCCAGCAGCTTGGTGGGGGGGAGCAATCAGCCCCAGCATTTT. Protein: CASSLVGGSNQPQHF.